What follows are 9 T cell receptor beta chains derived from one specimen sequenced in a study of Ad26.COV2.S vaccination and SARS-CoV-2 variants. Profiled with immunoSEQ multiplex PCR; TCRdb holds only in-frame clones, not every one. The table includes nearly 400,000 clones, approximately 91% detected once. Treatment defined: roughly 20 received Ad26.COV2.S at low or high dose, single or two shots; 5 received placebo; per-sample allocation not given. Sample collection was performed on day 63 after the first vaccine or placebo injection. The source was peripheral blood, collected in a trial of Ad26.COV2.S vaccine versus placebo. The receptors were sampled from a person between 18 and 59 years old who received the Ad26.COV2.S COVID-19 vaccine or a placebo.

The V and J genes are TRBV3-1 (or the pseudogene TRBV3-2) and TRBJ2-2; a possible D gene is TRBD2 (7 bases). The V gene lost 6 bases and the J gene lost 1 base, with 15 bases spanning the gap. Germline values: CDR1 LGHDT, CDR2 YNNKEL (reference sequence). This CDR3 has 16 amino acids. CDR3 loop: CASRRGAGLNTGELFF. The CDR3 DNA reads as TGTGCCAGCAGACGGGGGGCAGGATTGAACACCGGGGAGCTGTTTTTT.

The J gene is TRBJ2-7, the V gene TRBV10-3; D possibly matches TRBD1 or TRBD2 (6 bases each). The CDR3 is 14 amino acids. The germline V gene has CDR1 ENHRY and CDR2 SYGVKD. Between the trimmed V and J ends, which lost 10 bases and 1 base, there was a span of 17 bases. The CDR3 sequence is CATKTGSGSYEQYF. CDR3 DNA sequence: TGTGCCACCAAAACAGGGAGCGGGTCCTACGAGCAGTACTTC.

The V and J genes are TRBV5-6 and TRBJ2-2; D is undetermined. Trimming left V 1 base short and J 5 bases short, with 6 bases between. Germline CDR1 and CDR2: SGHDT and YYEEEE. The CDR3 totals 13 residues. The CDR3 DNA reads as TGTGCCAGCAGCTTGAGGGCAACCGGGGAGCTGTTTTTT. Amino acid sequence: CASSLRATGELFF.

The chain carries TRBV19 and TRBJ2-1; possible D gene TRBD1, 6 bases. The V end lost 3 bases, the J end lost 6 bases, and 15 bases lay between the germline ends. The CDR3 consists of 15 residues. The V gene's germline CDR1 is LNHDA and CDR2 SQIVND (reference sequence). CDR3 nucleotides: TGTGCCAGTAGTATGGCGAGGGGGTCGGTCAATGAGCAGTTCTTC. This codes for CASSMARGSVNEQFF.

This clone was observed once. The chain is built from TRBV11-2 and TRBJ2-7, with TRBD2 matching over 7 bases. The V gene's germline CDR1 is SGHAT and CDR2 FQNNGV. After removal of 3 bases from V and 1 base from J, the junction contained 6 bases not matched to a gene. The CDR3 is 15 residues long. The CDR3: CASSFVRGRSYEQYF. CDR3 sequence (DNA): TGTGCCAGCAGCTTTGTACGCGGGAGATCCTACGAGCAGTACTTC.

The gene calls are TRBV9 and TRBJ1-2; tentative D call: TRBD1 (5 bases). V was shortened by 1 base and J by 2 bases, with 12 bases between the two germline ends. The V gene's germline CDR1 is SGDLS and CDR2 YYNGEE. CDR3 length: 15 residues. The CDR3 loop is CASSVWGRSNYGYTF. For the CDR3, the DNA is TGTGCCAGCAGCGTATGGGGACGCAGCAACTATGGCTACACCTTC.

This clone has just one count. As DNA, the CDR3 is TGTGCCTGGAGTGTGGACCCTGGAAACACCATATATTTT. This sequence encodes CAWSVDPGNTIYF. The rearrangement uses TRBV30 and TRBJ1-3, with D uncertain. Germline CDR1 is GTSNPN and CDR2 is SVGIG (reference sequence). This CDR3 is built from 13 residues. Trimming shortened V by 0 bases and J by 2 bases, and 5 bases separated the two germline ends.

This clone appeared a few times. This chain connects TRBV28 to TRBJ1-1; possibly TRBD1 for D (6 bases). This CDR3 comprises 14 residues. Between the trimmed V and J ends, which lost 3 bases and 6 bases, there was a span of 14 bases. The V gene's germline CDR1 is MDHEN and CDR2 SYDVKM. The CDR3 region is CASSFYGQSPEAFF. CDR3 coding DNA: TGTGCCAGCAGTTTCTACGGACAGAGCCCTGAAGCTTTCTTT.

The chain couples TRBV9 to TRBJ1-2; 12 bases fit TRBD1. CDR3 size: 15 residues. CDR1 is SGDLS, CDR2 YYNGEE, per germline. Trimming cost V 4 bases and J 2 bases; bases outside gene matches: 3. This chain's CDR3 is CASSTGQGANYGYTF. Here the CDR3 DNA reads TGTGCCAGCAGCACGGGACAGGGGGCAAACTATGGCTACACCTTC.